This T cell receptor beta chain was retrieved from a study of circulating and synovial CD4+ cells in juvenile arthritis. General observations from the study: Shared-clonotype fractions with synovium likely underestimate full repertoire overlap. Compared with bulk blood, circulating pathogenic-like lymphocytes shared substantially more CDR3 sequences with synovial T cells. Circulating pathogenic-like and bulk T cells looked alike by Vbeta family usage.

Details on this clone: Its antigen is not known.

The germline gives CDR1 GTSNPN, CDR2 SVGIG (reference sequence). The V segment lost 2 bases and the J segment 5 bases; nucleotides outside the gene matches: 7. The CDR3 loop spans 14 amino acids. Cells were sorted as HLA-DR+CD14-CD3+CD4+CD25low/- from PBMCs. Sequencing used immunoSEQ multiplex PCR; TCRdb keeps in-frame clones, though not all of them. The sample shows 2,200 or so clones, roughly 90% of them seen only once. The V and J genes are TRBV30 and TRBJ1-1, with 8 bases identical to TRBD1. Specimen: HLA-DR+ CD4+ T cells from blood. Indicated subset: circulating pathogenic-like lymphocytes, sorted as HLA-DR+CD14-CD3+CD4+CD25low/- blood T cells. The sequence came from a human donor with juvenile idiopathic arthritis. CDR3 amino acids: CAWSSGQGHTEAFF. Written as DNA, the CDR3 is TGTGCCTGGAGTTCCGGACAGGGTCATACTGAAGCTTTCTTT.